This T cell receptor (beta chain) was identified in a study of cytomegalovirus exposure and HLA in healthy donors (dated by TCRdb to between 2016 and 2019). At the level of the whole study: According to an earlier analysis of 550 to 700 of the donors, about 179 million T cells yielded over 100 million unique TCR beta sequences and 276 Gb of sequence data. Class I and class II HLA loci were covered by the typing at four-digit resolution. About 310 gigabases of sequencing data and approximately 80 million unique TCR sequences were included in an early release covering several hundred HLA-typed donors. The number of typed donors differed by locus: roughly 620-630 for A, B, C, DRB1 and DQB1; 500 to 550 for DQA1; 600 to 610 for DPA1; and some 470 for DPB1. On average, about 200,000 unique TCR beta nucleotide sequences were sequenced per donor among 300 to 500 genotyped donors of the cohort, with roughly 20% of those sequences being non-productive. Of the 300 to 450 genotyped donors, 81% were placed in the genetic ancestry cluster associated with self-reported Caucasian donors. Roughly 5 DR-DQ haplotypes were handled as single units for association and clustering, since linkage in the cohort was strong. To predict cytomegalovirus infection status, the study combined high-throughput TCR immunosequencing, statistical association of individual TCRs with disease status, and machine learning. An earlier analysis of around 540 of the donors applied high-throughput TCR beta sequencing to assess whether each TCR beta V gene segment acted as functional or pseudogenic. Genome-wide SNP genotypes for about three fifths of the roughly 670 donors were used in a later genetic analysis, which treated that subset as a discovery cohort. The later analysis used no new phenotypic data to find candidate immune exposures, relying instead on TCR beta sequences and their occurrence across donors. The study aimed to test whether signatures of past pathogen exposure could be identified by cataloging public T cell receptors. Donor age, sex, ethnicity and CMV serostatus were collected together with the repertoire data. A later analysis re-analyzed previously published TCR beta repertoires from approximately 700 donors and added high-resolution HLA genotyping to study TCR occurrence patterns. All discovery cohort repertoires had been generated using a single sequencing platform. Along with the approximately 700-subject first cohort, a separate validation cohort of over a hundred different subjects was used. The T cell repertoires of around 670 subjects were profiled by immunosequencing and related to cytomegalovirus serostatus.

The cohort consisted of 666 healthy bone marrow donors. At the time of sampling, all cohort members were nominally healthy, though unrecorded immune exposures were likely present. The donor was CMV seropositive and was included in the group of 289 seropositive cohort members. Every donor gave a peripheral blood sample, and the peripheral blood mononuclear cells from that sample were used for TCR beta sequencing. The Qiagen DNeasy Blood Extraction Kit was used to extract genomic DNA from the blood cell samples. Library generation was performed with the immunoSEQ multiplex PCR assay. For the multiplex PCR, a mixture combining 60 forward primers for TCR Vbeta segments and 13 reverse primers for TCR Jbeta segments was used. A multiplex PCR assay on genomic DNA amplified the CDR3 region of rearranged TCR beta genes. The amplified TCR beta libraries were sequenced on the Illumina HiSeq System as 87-base-pair reads. As for the original processing: In a later analysis, tens of millions of unique TCR beta chains were counted across the roughly 610 repertoires, and roughly 11 million of these chains were shared by at least two donors. Raw reads were error-corrected and collapsed into unique sequences with a nearest-neighbor algorithm that merged closely related sequences to remove PCR and sequencing errors. To assign V, D and J gene segments, CDR3 sequences were aligned to IMGT reference sequences. For a sequence to be retained, a match of at least six nucleotides to both a V gene segment and a J gene segment was required. A rearrangement was called productive if the CDR3 had no stop codons and remained in frame with V and J, and every other rearrangement was called non-productive. Following IMGT convention, CDR3 was defined as the stretch from the second conserved V-encoded cysteine to the conserved J-encoded phenylalanine. The earlier analysis of around 640 of the donors excluded sequences that lacked an unambiguous match to a single V gene segment. An earlier analysis of some 500 of the donors classified V segments as functional when productive rearrangements were above 56.7% and as segregating when the standard deviation between donors was above 5%. A statistical classification framework was built to diagnose cytomegalovirus status from the catalog of TCR beta chain sequences. In a later analysis, V and J genes were assigned by comparing TCR nucleotide sequences against IMGT/GENE-DB human TR gene sequences. The TCRdist pipeline was used in a later analysis to assign CDR3 sequences and most-parsimonious VDJ recombination scenarios. In a later analysis, each TCR beta chain was defined by its CDR3 amino acid sequence together with its V-gene family, and reads without a unique V-gene family were excluded. To address suspected cross-contamination and a sequencing artifact, a later analysis removed 592 highly shared, low-generation-probability nucleotide sequences. A later analysis calculated a clonal expansion index for each public chain from normalized within-repertoire ranks of inferred template counts. A later analysis computed generation probabilities with a VDJ recombination model fitted to out-of-frame rearrangements, and checked the results against IGoR. In a later analysis, hypergeometric tests were used to score TCR-TCR, TCR-HLA and TCR-CMV co-occurrence, with a repertoire-size bias correction applied to TCR pairs. In a later analysis, false discovery rates were estimated by permuting HLA or CMV assignments 20 times. In a later analysis, co-occurring TCRs were grouped with DBSCAN, and TCRdist sequence similarity was added when clustering was performed within HLA-allele-positive subsets. Repertoires with fewer than 30,000 or more than 120,000 public chains, plus five repertoires with anomalous nucleotide sharing, were excluded from co-occurrence clustering. As stored in TCRdb, this immuneACCESS dataset retains in-frame rearrangements with V and J assigned. A fraction of the clones does not appear; measured against another copy, unresolved V genes explain less than half of the discrepancy, and the remainder lacks a known reason. D and trimming were read from the DNA, whereas the V and J calls and clone size are those reported in that table. Across this sample there are 85,000 to 100,000 clones, with approximately 80% seen only once. The ten largest clones take up about 4% of the sample.

Overall results and qualifications from the work: In the study, 164 TCR beta chains were listed as associated with cytomegalovirus. HLA typing was unavailable for some donors at each locus, so association tests used only the typed subset. According to a later genetic analysis, donors in an Asian-associated ancestry cluster had fewer N-insertions in productive TCRs than the roughly 700-donor mean. A group of highly shared sequence variants was considered likely to be a technical artifact of the sequencing pipeline. Roughly uniform sequencing depth across donors was assumed in presence/absence analyses, although this assumption may not hold. Specific HLA alleles were associated with 15,000 to 20,000 TCR beta sequences at a false discovery rate of 0.05 in a later analysis. In an earlier analysis of 587 of the donors, most TCR beta V segments appeared in productive rearrangements about 90% or about 30% of the time, broadly matching IMGT annotations. Because the 87-base-pair reads could not distinguish some IMGT-functional V segments, including TRBV6-2 and TRBV6-3, those segments were excluded. In a later analysis, TCR association rates were found to vary across HLA loci, with the most associated TCRs seen for DRB1 alleles and the fewest for HLA-C alleles. In this cohort, only TCR beta chains were sequenced, and detectable features were limited by the absence of alpha or paired-chain data. Correlated functional status among segregating V segments might reflect linkage disequilibrium, but an unknown experimental factor could not be ruled out. A later analysis found that most CMV-associated TCR beta chains appeared HLA-restricted, with HLA associations seemingly driven largely by CMV exposure. In a later analysis, several top co-occurrence clusters were reported to appear linked to parvovirus B19, influenza, CMV and Epstein-Barr virus. For the cohort, immune exposure information was limited to CMV serostatus. In a later analysis, HLA-associated TCR beta chains were found to be more clonally expanded and to have lower generation probabilities than equally common non-associated chains. In both the original and validation cohorts, the classifier was reported to diagnose cytomegalovirus status with high specificity and sensitivity. A later genetic analysis associated a missense DCLRE1C variant with V-gene and J-gene trimming of TCR beta chains, and an independent cohort replicated the association. While some public TCRs were present in many individuals, most TCR sequences turned up only very rarely across donors. Because counts were too low, about 15 rarely observed V segments, including chromosome 9 orphons, were left out of the earlier analysis of 587 of the donors. A further reported finding was that TCR beta sequences accurately predicted the HLA-A and HLA-B alleles for most subjects in the first cohort. A few of the identified cytomegalovirus-associated TCR beta chains were confirmed in vitro to be specific for cytomegalovirus antigens. When HLA alleles, especially DR and DQ, strongly co-occurred, TCR associations were difficult to assign to individual alleles. The authors suggested that the approach could potentially be extended to other disease states and immunological phenotypes.

V is shortened by 4 bases, J by 4 bases, and the region joining them spans 8 bases. Taken from the germline V gene, the CDR1 and CDR2 loops are SGHAT and FQNNGV. From its cysteine to its phenylalanine, the CDR3 spans 14 amino acids. Only CDR3 DNA is held: 42 bases, read in frame from base 1. Only one count was recorded for this clone. Its antigen specificity is not known. Base quality data are lacking; no much larger clone is found one base away. The chain uses TRBV11-2 and TRBJ2-6; there is no confident call for the D gene. The source material was PBMCs. The sequence derives from a woman in her forties in good health and CMV-seropositive. The nucleotide sequence is TGTGCCAGCAGCTACCTCGAGGGGGCCAACGTCCTGACTTTC. Its coded protein is CASSYLEGANVLTF.